This T cell receptor (beta chain) was documented in a study of T cell changes during pregnancy in multiple sclerosis. The assay was immunoSEQ multiplex PCR, and TCRdb's table has in-frame clones only and misses some. Among 30,000 to 40,000 clones, roughly 93% were seen once, and the ten largest hold around 0.4%. Source: CD4+ T cells from peripheral blood mononuclear cells, taken in the second trimester of pregnancy. The source is a female donor with multiple sclerosis, enrolled in a pregnancy study.

The CDR3 loop is CASSQGPLKKDTQYF. The DNA of the CDR3 is TGTGCCAGCAGCCAGGGGCCTCTCAAAAAAGATACGCAGTATTTT. The chain uses TRBV7-8 and TRBJ2-3; the D gene is possibly TRBD1 (6 bases). This CDR3 spans 15 amino acids. Trimming took 5 bases from V and 5 from J, leaving 17 bases between them. CDR1 and CDR2 from the germline V gene are SGHVS and FQNEAQ.